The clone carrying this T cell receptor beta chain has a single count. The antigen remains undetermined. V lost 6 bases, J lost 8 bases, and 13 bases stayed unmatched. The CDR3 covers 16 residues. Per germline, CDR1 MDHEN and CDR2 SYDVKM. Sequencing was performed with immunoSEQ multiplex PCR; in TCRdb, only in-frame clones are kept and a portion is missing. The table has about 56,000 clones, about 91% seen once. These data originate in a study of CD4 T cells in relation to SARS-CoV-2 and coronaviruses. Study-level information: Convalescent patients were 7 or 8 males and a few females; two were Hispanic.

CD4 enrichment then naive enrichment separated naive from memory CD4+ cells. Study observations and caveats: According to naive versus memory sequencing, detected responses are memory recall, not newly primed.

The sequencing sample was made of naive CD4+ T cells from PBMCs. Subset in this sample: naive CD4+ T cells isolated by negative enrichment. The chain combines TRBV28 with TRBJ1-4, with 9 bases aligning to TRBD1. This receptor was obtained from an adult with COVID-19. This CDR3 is CASSLYGGQGTEKLFF. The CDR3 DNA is TGTGCCAGCAGCCTCTATGGGGGACAGGGTACAGAAAAACTGTTTTTT.